The 10 T cell receptor beta chains below were found in one sample sequenced in a study of shared clonotypes between healthy human individuals. Here immunoSEQ multiplex PCR was the method, and the copy in TCRdb shows in-frame clones only, minus some. The repertoire consists of approximately 640,000 clones, with 90% occurring once and the leading ten covering less than 40%. The sequenced sample consisted of memory CD8+ T cells from PBMCs. Subset specified: CD45RO+ cells pooled with CCR7-negative TemRA cells. The receptors originated from a man younger than 35 in good health. Some clones in this sample may be carry-over from other donors' samples.

This clone was detected only once. The rearrangement links TRBV6-5 to TRBJ2-5, with D perhaps matching TRBD1 (5 bases). Trimming took 6 bases from V and 0 from J, leaving 11 bases between them. CDR1 and CDR2 from the germline V gene are MNHEY and SVGAGI. This CDR3 spans 14 amino acids. The CDR3 DNA is TGTGCCAGCAGAGGAAGGGGTTACCAAGAGACCCAGTACTTC. This translates into CASRGRGYQETQYF.

The J gene is TRBJ2-7, the V gene TRBV23-1; D might be TRBD1 (6 bases). TRBV23-1 is designated an ORF whose function remains uncertain. The V and J ends lost 4 bases and 0 bases respectively, with 16 bases between them. This CDR3 region has 16 residues. CDR3 residues: CASSPLSGHSSYEQYF. For the CDR3, the DNA is TGCGCCAGCAGTCCCCTGTCGGGACATTCCTCCTACGAGCAGTACTTC.

A word on this clone: Other DNA sequences in this sample translate to the same CDR3. This chain connects TRBV19 to TRBJ1-1; D gene uncertain. Trimming left V 2 bases short and J 4 bases short, with 5 bases between. Germline CDR1 is LNHDA and CDR2 is SQIVND (reference sequence). The CDR3 spans 12 residues. This CDR3 is CASSILGTEAFF. CDR3 DNA: TGTGCCAGTAGTATACTGGGCACTGAAGCTTTCTTT.

The gene calls are TRBV11-2 and TRBJ1-1; D remains ambiguous. CDR1 and CDR2 from the germline V gene are SGHAT and FQNNGV. The CDR3 contains 12 residues. V was trimmed by 4 bases and J by 6 bases, leaving 9 bases between them. The CDR3 sequence: CASSSYNAEAFF. DNA of the CDR3: TGTGCCAGCAGCTCCTATAACGCTGAAGCTTTCTTT. The whole variable domain, remainder taken from reference TRBV11-2 and TRBJ1-1, is EAGVAQSPRYKIIEKRQSVAFWCNPISGHATLYWYQQILGQGPKLLIQFQNNGVVDDSQLPKDRFSAERLKGVDSTLKIQPAKLEDSAVYLCASSSYNAEAFFGQGTRLTVV.

The chain uses TRBV5-1 and TRBJ1-1, with D perhaps TRBD1 (6 bases). The germline CDR1 and CDR2 sequences are SGHRS and YFSETQ. The CDR3 has 14 residues. V was trimmed by 4 bases and J by 0 bases, leaving 10 bases between them. The CDR3 region is CASSLRTVNTEAFF. In DNA form, the CDR3 reads TGCGCCAGCAGCCTCAGGACAGTGAACACTGAAGCTTTCTTT.

This chain joins TRBV27 and TRBJ1-1; tentative D call: TRBD1 (5 bases). This CDR3 has 16 amino acids. Germline CDR1 reads MNHEY; CDR2 reads SMNVEV (reference sequence). V lost 1 base, J lost 3 bases, and 15 bases lay in between. Here the CDR3 reads CASSLWSHRTHTEAFF. The CDR3, as DNA: TGTGCCAGCAGTTTATGGTCCCACAGGACCCACACTGAAGCTTTCTTT.

Many counts were recorded for this clone. CDR3 sequence (DNA): TGCAGCGTGGACAGCCTGAACACCGGGGAGCTGTTTTTT. Translation gives CSVDSLNTGELFF. The chain joins TRBV29-1 to TRBJ2-2; TRBD1 is a possible D gene (6 bases). V lost 6 bases and J 1 base, leaving 9 bases between the germline ends. This CDR3 is 13 amino acids long. Germline V CDR1 and CDR2: SQVTM, ANQGSEA.

V usage is TRBV28 and J usage is TRBJ2-7; TRBD2 matches 10 bases. The germline V gene encodes CDR1 MDHEN and CDR2 SYDVKM. With 3 bases clipped from V and 6 bases from J, the junction kept 14 bases outside the gene matches. The CDR3 loop spans 17 amino acids. CDR3 residues: CASSLASGSTTQTEQYF. CDR3 DNA sequence: TGTGCCAGCAGTTTGGCTAGCGGGAGCACGACCCAGACCGAGCAGTACTTC.

DNA of the CDR3: TGTGCCAGCAGTCGACAGGGTTGGGACACCGGGGAGCTGTTTTTT. This translates into CASSRQGWDTGELFF. The genes are TRBV28 and TRBJ2-2, with 7 bases lining up with TRBD1. V lost 5 bases and J lost 3; bases outside the gene matches: 6. CDR3 length: 15 residues. The germline gives CDR1 MDHEN, CDR2 SYDVKM.

The chain employs TRBV5-1 and TRBJ2-1; 10 bases line up with TRBD2. Germline loops: CDR1 SGHRS, CDR2 YFSETQ. This CDR3 comprises 15 residues. The ends lost 7 bases at V and 6 bases at J; junction bases unmatched: 10. The CDR3 bases are TGCGCCAGCTTCCTTGGGACTAGCGTCCGCAATGAGCAGTTCTTC. Translation: CASFLGTSVRNEQFF. Full variable domain (rest looked up from reference TRBV5-1 and TRBJ2-1): KAGVTQTPRYLIKTRGQQVTLSCSPISGHRSVSWYQQTPGQGLQFLFEYFSETQRNKGNFPGRFSGRQFSNSRSEMNVSTLELGDSALYLCASFLGTSVRNEQFFGPGTRLTVL.